A single sample gave rise to the 16 T cell receptor beta chains below, sequenced in a study of patients and donors after allogeneic stem cell transplantation. TCRdb processed the RT-PCR reads anew with MiXCR; each CDR3 protein has one entry. The sample contains about 88,000 distinct CDR3 sequences, around 48% of which appear only once. The sample consisted of blood, either unsorted or a sorted T cell fraction (not recorded which). The receptors originated from a human donor who was either an allogeneic HSCT recipient or a stem cell or donor lymphocyte infusion donor (not recorded which). It is not recorded whose cells these are; they may come from a transplant donor.

V gene TRBV4-3 combines with J gene TRBJ2-4, with D tentatively TRBD1 or TRBD2 (5 bases each). Trimming left V 3 bases short and J 5 bases short, with 14 bases between. The CDR3 extends over 15 amino acids. Germline lookup yields CDR1 LGHNA and CDR2 YSLEER. This CDR3 is CASSQVHQGQNIQYF. As DNA, the CDR3 is TGCGCCAGCAGCCAGGTCCACCAGGGACAAAACATTCAGTACTTC.

The gene calls are TRBV10-2 and TRBJ1-1; TRBD1 matches at 8 bases. The CDR3 spans 12 residues. V shed 10 bases and J 5 bases; nucleotides not matched to a gene: 6. CDR1 is WSHSY, CDR2 SAAADI, per germline. CDR3 loop: CATTGGGTEAFF. The DNA for the CDR3 is TGCGCCACCACAGGGGGGGGTACTGAAGCTTTCTTT.

The J gene is TRBJ2-3, the V gene TRBV5-1; 10 positions agree with TRBD2. The CDR3 contains 17 residues. Germline V gives CDR1 SGHRS, CDR2 YFSETQ. Trimming took 1 base from V and 2 from J; bases not matched to a gene: 7. Written as DNA, the CDR3 is TGCGCCAGCAGCTTGCAAGGACTAGCGGATTTCACAGATACGCAGTATTTT. Translating it yields CASSLQGLADFTDTQYF.

This chain links TRBV28 with TRBJ1-4; no definite D call. Germline lookup yields CDR1 MDHEN and CDR2 SYDVKM. Trimming took off 3 bases at V and 0 bases at J, with 8 bases between the two ends. The CDR3 covers 15 residues. CDR3 loop: CASSFLLATNEKLFF. The CDR3 DNA is TGTGCCAGCAGTTTCCTATTGGCAACTAATGAAAAACTGTTTTTT. Looking up the rest from reference TRBV28 and TRBJ1-4 gives the full variable domain: DVKVTQSSRYLVKRTGEKVFLECVQDMDHENMFWYRQDPGLGLRLIYFSYDVKMKEKGDIPEGYSVSREKKERFSLILESASTNQTSMYLCASSFLLATNEKLFFGSGTQLSVL.

This clonotype came up a few times. The rearrangement joins TRBV11-2 to TRBJ1-4, with D unresolved. The CDR3 spans 15 residues. V was clipped by 1 base and J by 8 bases, with 14 bases between them. Germline V gene data show CDR1 as SGHAT and CDR2 as FQNNGV. The CDR3 bases are TGTGCCAGCAGCTTAGTGGCCGCCTTAGGCGAAAAACTGTTTTTT. Translated, it gives CASSLVAALGEKLFF.

The chain employs TRBV7-8 and TRBJ1-1; 8 bases are shared with TRBD1. The germline V gene encodes CDR1 SGHVS and CDR2 FQNEAQ. The CDR3 totals 14 residues. V dropped 5 bases and J dropped 3; count of bases not matched to a gene: 5. This CDR3 is CASSLRGLDTEAFF. As DNA, the CDR3 is TGTGCCAGCAGCCTCAGGGGGCTGGACACTGAAGCTTTCTTT.

V is TRBV4-1 and J is TRBJ1-4; D might be TRBD1 (5 bases). From germline, CDR1 is MGHRA and CDR2 YSYEKL. V was pared by 4 bases and J by 2 bases, with 11 bases between. The CDR3 has 15 amino acids. The chain's CDR3 is CASSPLPGTNEKLFF. DNA for the CDR3: TGCGCCAGCAGCCCTTTGCCAGGGACTAATGAAAAACTGTTTTTT.

This clonotype occurred a few times. CDR3 amino acids: CASSFQVRDTEAFF. In nucleotides, the CDR3 is TGTGCCAGTAGTTTCCAGGTACGAGACACTGAAGCTTTCTTT. The chain carries TRBV19 and TRBJ1-1; D is unclear. This CDR3 is 14 amino acids long. Trimming cost V 5 bases and J 3 bases, with 13 bases left between them. The germline gives CDR1 LNHDA, CDR2 SQIVND (reference sequence).

This clonotype was seen repeatedly, ten times or more. V and J are TRBV9 and TRBJ1-1; no definite D call. There are 12 residues in the CDR3. CDR1 is SGDLS, CDR2 YYNGEE, per germline. The V and J ends lost 3 bases and 3 bases respectively, with 6 bases between them. The DNA for the CDR3 is TGTGCCAGCAGCGCCTGGGACACTGAAGCTTTCTTT. It codes for CASSAWDTEAFF.

The CDR3 region is CASRKVPGHSISYNEQFF. The CDR3, as DNA: TGTGCCAGCAGAAAAGTCCCGGGACACTCCATCTCCTACAATGAGCAGTTCTTC. The rearrangement uses TRBV12-3 or TRBV12-4 and TRBJ2-1, with D possibly matching TRBD1 (6 bases). Trimming took 6 bases from V and 0 from J, leaving 21 bases between them. This CDR3 is built from 18 residues.

This chain links TRBV28 with TRBJ1-2; D is ambiguous. The CDR3 contains 13 residues. V was pared by 7 bases and J by 6 bases, with 15 bases between. Germline V gene data show CDR1 as MDHEN and CDR2 as SYDVKM. The CDR3: CASTPPRWDGYTF. The CDR3 nucleotides are TGTGCCAGCACCCCACCGCGGTGGGATGGCTACACCTTC.

The CDR3 is CASSLEQGNEKLFF. CDR3 bases: TGTGCCAGCAGTTTAGAACAGGGGAACGAAAAACTGTTTTTT. This sequence joins TRBV12-3 or TRBV12-4 and TRBJ1-4, with 7 bases that match TRBD1. The J segment lost 8 bases and the V segment lost 1 base, leaving 4 bases of the junction unmatched. The CDR3 runs to 14 residues.

The rearrangement joins TRBV10-3 to TRBJ1-5; TRBD1 matches 7 bases. The CDR3 length is 16 residues. Germline CDR1 reads ENHRY; CDR2 reads SYGVKD. Trimming cost V 0 bases and J 7 bases; bases outside gene matches: 9. CDR3 sequence (DNA): TGTGCCATCAGTGAGTCCGACAGGGAACTCGGACAGCCCCAGCATTTT. Translating it yields CAISESDRELGQPQHF.

The genes are TRBV12-3 or TRBV12-4 and TRBJ2-3, with TRBD2 matching 9 bases. The CDR3 loop spans 14 amino acids. Losses at the gene ends were 6 bases for V and 3 bases for J; bases not matched to a gene: 4. This chain's CDR3 is CASRETSGTDTQYF. In nucleotides, the CDR3 is TGTGCCAGCAGGGAGACTAGCGGTACAGATACGCAGTATTTT.

The chain combines TRBV20-1 with TRBJ1-2; D remains unclear. The CDR3 is 10 residues long. V gave up 3 bases and J gave up 7 bases, with 6 bases separating them. Per the germline V gene, CDR1 is DFQATT and CDR2 is SNEGSKA (reference sequence). In DNA, the CDR3 is TGCAGTGCTAGTTCGGGTGGCTACACCTTC. Translated: CSASSGGYTF.

This clonotype has at least ten counts. This chain links TRBV29-1 with TRBJ1-2, with D tentatively TRBD1 (5 bases). The V and J ends lost 4 bases and 6 bases respectively, with 12 bases between them. Germline V gene sequence: CDR1 SQVTM, CDR2 ANQGSEA. The length of the CDR3 is 12 residues. CDR3 sequence reads: CSVGGELNGYTF. The CDR3 nucleotides read TGCAGCGTTGGGGGGGAATTGAATGGCTACACCTTC.